This TCR beta chain derives from a study of blood T cell repertoires in COVID-19. Overall study context: Samples representing acute and convalescent COVID-19 were sourced from the United States, Italy and Spain. In each case, the material was cDNA or gDNA derived from T cells, B-cell-depleted T cells, or PBMCs.

Original handling: Estimates of nucleated cell counts were drawn from the amplification of reference gene primers. The assay was immunoSEQ multiplex PCR, and TCRdb's table has in-frame clones only and misses some. V and J calls and clone size are as listed in that table; D and trimming were resolved from the DNA. The sample lists 200,000 to 300,000 clones, over 80% occurring once. Germline CDR1 and CDR2: LNHDA and SQIVND (reference sequence). Unmatched junction bases numbered 23, after V lost 5 bases and J lost 9 bases. There are 20 residues in the CDR3. This clonotype originated in a woman between 40 and 55 years old with acute or convalescent COVID-19. The sample comprised peripheral blood. The J gene is TRBJ2-1, the V gene TRBV19; 12 nucleotides align to TRBD2. This CDR3 reads CASSQRVVLGSPSGGGEQFF. CDR3 bases: TGTGCCAGTAGTCAGAGGGTGGTTCTCGGCAGCCCTAGCGGGGGGGGTGAGCAGTTCTTC.